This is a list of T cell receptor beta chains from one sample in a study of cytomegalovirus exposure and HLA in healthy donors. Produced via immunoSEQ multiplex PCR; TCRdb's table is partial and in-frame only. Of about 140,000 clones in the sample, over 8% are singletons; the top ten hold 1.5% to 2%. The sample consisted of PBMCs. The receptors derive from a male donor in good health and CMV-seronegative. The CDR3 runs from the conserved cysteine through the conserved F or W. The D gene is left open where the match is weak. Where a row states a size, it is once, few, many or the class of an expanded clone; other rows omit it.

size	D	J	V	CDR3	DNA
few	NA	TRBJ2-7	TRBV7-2	CASSPMTAYEQYF	TGTGCCAGCAGCCCCATGACAGCCTACGAGCAGTACTTC
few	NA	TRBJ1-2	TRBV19	CASRWGEQSGYTF	TGTGCCAGTAGATGGGGGGAACAGTCTGGCTACACCTTC
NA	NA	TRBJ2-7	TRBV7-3	CASSLVALPGRGNLLLYEQYF	TGTGCCAGCAGCTTAGTCGCTCTCCCCGGCAGGGGTAACCTTTTGCTTTACGAGCAGTACTTC
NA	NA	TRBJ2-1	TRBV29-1	CSVTIGTRRNEQFF	TGCAGCGTCACCATCGGGACTCGACGCAATGAGCAGTTCTTC
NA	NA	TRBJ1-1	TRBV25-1	CASSESWNTEAFF	TGTGCCAGCAGTGAATCTTGGAACACTGAAGCTTTCTTT
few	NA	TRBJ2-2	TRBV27	CASSLFITGELFF	TGTGCCAGCAGTTTATTTATAACCGGGGAGCTGTTTTTT
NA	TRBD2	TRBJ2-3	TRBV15	CATSRTNSGGPTDTQYF	TGTGCCACCAGCAGGACTAATAGCGGGGGCCCCACAGATACGCAGTATTTT
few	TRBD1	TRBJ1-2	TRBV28	CASTQGAYGYTF	TGTGCCAGCACCCAGGGGGCCTATGGCTACACCTTC
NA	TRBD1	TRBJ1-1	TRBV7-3	CASSAGTGSEAFF	TGTGCCAGCAGCGCCGGGACAGGGAGTGAAGCTTTCTTT
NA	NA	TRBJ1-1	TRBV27	CASSLSGARDTEAFF	TGTGCCAGCAGTTTATCTGGGGCTAGGGACACTGAAGCTTTCTTT
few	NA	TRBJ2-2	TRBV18	CASSSSSTGELFF	TGTGCCAGCTCATCATCCAGCACCGGGGAGCTGTTTTTT
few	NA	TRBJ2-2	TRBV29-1	CSVEGAWSNTGELFF	TGCAGCGTTGAAGGGGCTTGGTCGAACACCGGGGAGCTGTTTTTT
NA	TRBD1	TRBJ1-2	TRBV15	CATTHETGGYGYTF	TGTGCCACCACCCACGAAACAGGGGGTTATGGCTACACCTTC
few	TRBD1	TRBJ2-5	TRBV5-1	CASSPSDRGAYQETQYF	TGCGCCAGCAGCCCGTCCGACAGGGGAGCTTACCAAGAGACCCAGTACTTC
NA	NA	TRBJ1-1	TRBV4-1	CASTINLGYAGTEAFF	TGCGCCAGCACTATAAATTTAGGTTACGCGGGCACTGAAGCTTTCTTT
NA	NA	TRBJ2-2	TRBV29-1	CSVGGSGELFF	TGCAGCGTTGGAGGGTCCGGGGAGCTGTTTTTT
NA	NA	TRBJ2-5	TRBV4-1	CASSSNGGTPRETQYF	TGCGCCAGCAGCTCAAATGGAGGGACTCCTCGAGAGACCCAGTACTTC
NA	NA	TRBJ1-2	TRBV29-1	CSVEDIRNYGYPF	TGCAGCGTTGAAGATATACGGAACTATGGCTACCCCTTC
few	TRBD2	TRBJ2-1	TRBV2	CASSGALAGGRNEQFF	TGTGCCAGCAGTGGAGCGCTAGCGGGAGGGAGAAATGAGCAGTTCTTC
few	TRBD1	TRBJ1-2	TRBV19	CASSTAELDRVYGYTF	TGTGCCAGTAGTACCGCGGAGCTTGACAGGGTATATGGCTACACCTTC
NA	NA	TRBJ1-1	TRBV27	CASRYDSGGNTEAFF	TGTGCCAGCAGATACGACAGCGGGGGGAACACTGAAGCTTTCTTT
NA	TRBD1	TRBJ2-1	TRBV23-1	CASSQFPGQGVNEQFF	TGCGCCAGCAGTCAATTCCCCGGACAGGGGGTAAATGAGCAGTTCTTC
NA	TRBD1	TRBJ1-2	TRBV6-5	CASRGGQGVFGYTF	TGTGCCAGCAGAGGGGGACAGGGGGTTTTTGGCTACACCTTC
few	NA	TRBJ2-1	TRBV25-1	CASSELGATDNNEQFF	TGTGCCAGCAGTGAATTAGGTGCGACAGACAACAATGAGCAGTTCTTC
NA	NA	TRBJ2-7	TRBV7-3	CASSLNSDSLPYEQYF	TGTGCCAGCAGCTTAAATTCAGACAGTCTCCCCTACGAGCAGTACTTC
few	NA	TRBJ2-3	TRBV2	CASSELETDTQYF	TGTGCCAGCAGTGAGTTAGAGACAGATACGCAGTATTTT
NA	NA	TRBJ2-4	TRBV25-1	CASSDSSWVTGDIQYF	TGTGCCAGCAGTGACTCCTCCTGGGTAACGGGGGACATTCAGTACTTC
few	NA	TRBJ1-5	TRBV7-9	CASSPSGDRGGARHF	TGTGCCAGCAGCCCCAGCGGGGACCGGGGAGGAGCGAGGCATTTT
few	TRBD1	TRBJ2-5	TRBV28	CASSFGDRAGETQYF	TGTGCCAGCAGTTTCGGGGACAGGGCCGGAGAGACCCAGTACTTC
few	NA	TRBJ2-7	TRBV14	CASSQDGPGALTYEQYF	TGTGCCAGCAGCCAAGATGGCCCAGGCGCTCTGACCTACGAGCAGTACTTC
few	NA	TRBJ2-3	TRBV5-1	CASRVRDLGADTQYF	TGCGCCAGCAGGGTTCGGGATTTGGGAGCAGATACGCAGTATTTT
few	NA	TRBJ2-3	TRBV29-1	CSVRVESLTDTQYF	TGCAGCGTGCGGGTGGAGAGTCTCACAGATACGCAGTATTTT
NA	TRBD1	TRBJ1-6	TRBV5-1	CASKLEGAVNSPLHF	TGCGCCAGCAAGTTAGAGGGGGCGGTTAATTCACCCCTCCACTTT
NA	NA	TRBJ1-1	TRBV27	CASSLLERNTEAFF	TGTGCCAGCAGTTTATTAGAGCGGAACACTGAAGCTTTCTTT
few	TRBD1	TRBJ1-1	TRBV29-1	CSVSGGMNTEAFF	TGCAGCGTTTCAGGGGGCATGAACACTGAAGCTTTCTTT
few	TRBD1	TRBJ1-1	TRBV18	CASSFSRTGTAEAFF	TGTGCCAGCTCTTTCTCCCGGACAGGGACCGCTGAAGCTTTCTTT
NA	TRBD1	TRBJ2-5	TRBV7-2	CASSYRGAARGTQYF	TGTGCCAGCAGCTACAGGGGGGCCGCCCGCGGGACCCAGTACTTC
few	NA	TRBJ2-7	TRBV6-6	CASSREAYEQYF	TGTGCCAGCAGCAGGGAAGCTTACGAGCAGTACTTC
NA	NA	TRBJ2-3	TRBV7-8	CASSEQPGLLTDTQYF	TGTGCCAGCAGCGAACAACCGGGACTTCTCACAGATACGCAGTATTTT
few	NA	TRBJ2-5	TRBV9	CASSVGHNQETQYF	TGTGCCAGCAGCGTAGGGCACAACCAAGAGACCCAGTACTTC
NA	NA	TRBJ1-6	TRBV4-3	CASSQDGGENSPLHF	TGCGCCAGCAGCCAAGATGGAGGGGAAAATTCACCCCTCCACTTT
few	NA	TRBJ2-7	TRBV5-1	CASSSLEEGTEQYF	TGCGCCAGCAGCTCTCTCGAGGAGGGGACGGAGCAGTACTTC
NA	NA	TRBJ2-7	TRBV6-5	CASSWGPRTGEQYF	TGTGCCAGCAGTTGGGGGCCCCGGACTGGCGAGCAGTACTTC
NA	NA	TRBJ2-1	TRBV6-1	CASSPWDGGNEQFF	TGTGCCAGCAGTCCGTGGGACGGGGGCAATGAGCAGTTCTTC
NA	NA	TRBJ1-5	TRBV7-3	CASSKMGGSGGNQPQHF	TGTGCCAGCAGCAAAATGGGTGGATCGGGGGGCAATCAGCCCCAGCATTTT
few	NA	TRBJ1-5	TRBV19	CASSITSGNQPQHF	TGTGCCAGTAGTATAACGTCAGGGAATCAGCCCCAGCATTTT
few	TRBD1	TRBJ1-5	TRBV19	CASSSGQARYSQPQHF	TGTGCCAGTAGTTCCGGACAGGCTAGATATAGTCAGCCCCAGCATTTT
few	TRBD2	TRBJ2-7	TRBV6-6	CASKLAGGSYEQYF	TGTGCCAGCAAGCTAGCGGGAGGGTCCTACGAGCAGTACTTC
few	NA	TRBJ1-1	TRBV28	CASSLWTANEAFF	TGTGCCAGCAGTTTGTGGACAGCGAATGAAGCTTTCTTT
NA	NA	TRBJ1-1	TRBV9	CASSVGGSMNTEAFF	TGTGCCAGCAGCGTAGGGGGCAGCATGAACACTGAAGCTTTCTTT
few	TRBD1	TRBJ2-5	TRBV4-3	CASSQETGGAGTQYF	TGCGCCAGCAGCCAAGAGACAGGGGGCGCGGGGACCCAGTACTTC